Following are 2 T cell receptor beta chains from one sample sequenced in a study of control samples from healthy donors and cancer patients. Profiled with immunoSEQ multiplex PCR; TCRdb holds only in-frame clones, not every one. Among 100,000 to 110,000 clones listed, more than 85% were seen once. The sample comprised blood. These receptors were collected from a woman aged 50 to 60 in good health.

The chain joins TRBV29-1 to TRBJ1-2; D is perhaps TRBD1 (5 bases). The CDR3 runs to 13 residues. Germline lookup yields CDR1 SQVTM and CDR2 ANQGSEA. V lost 7 bases, J lost 7 bases, and 19 bases lay in between. CDR3 in amino acids: CSAGFLGLGGYTF. The CDR3 bases are TGCAGCGCTGGTTTTTTGGGGCTTGGTGGCTACACCTTC.

V usage is TRBV5-1 and J usage is TRBJ1-6; possible D gene TRBD1, 5 bases. The CDR3 runs to 16 residues. Trimming removed 4 bases at V and 0 bases at J, with 11 bases between. Germline V gene lookup returns CDR1 SGHRS and CDR2 YFSETQ. The CDR3 reads CASSKSDSSYNSPLHF. The CDR3, as DNA: TGCGCCAGCAGCAAGAGCGACAGCTCCTATAATTCACCCCTCCACTTT. Complete variable domain (other parts from reference TRBV5-1 and TRBJ1-6): KAGVTQTPRYLIKTRGQQVTLSCSPISGHRSVSWYQQTPGQGLQFLFEYFSETQRNKGNFPGRFSGRQFSNSRSEMNVSTLELGDSALYLCASSKSDSSYNSPLHFGNGTRLTVT.